Below are 20 T cell receptor beta chains sequenced from a single sample in a study of T-cell reconstitution after alpha-beta-depleted transplantation in children. Preparing the TCRbeta library involved the use of unique molecular identifiers. MiXCR, run by TCRdb on the PCR reads, gives a single entry per CDR3 protein. This sample has about 610,000 distinct CDR3 sequences; over 9.5% occur once, and the top ten carry roughly 4%. Sample: PBMCs from the stem cell graft donor, taken from the stem cell graft. These receptor sequences come from a human donor who donated a stem cell graft to a child with acute myeloid leukemia.

Only a few counts were recorded for this clonotype. V usage is TRBV5-6 and J usage is TRBJ2-1, with a possible D match to TRBD2 (6 bases). V lost 2 bases to trimming and J lost 7 bases, with 13 bases between them. Germline CDR1 and CDR2: SGHDT and YYEEEE. The CDR3 length is 14 residues. CDR3 residues: CASSFTGEVNEQFF. CDR3 nucleotide sequence: TGTGCCAGCAGCTTCACGGGAGAGGTGAATGAGCAGTTCTTC.

V is TRBV20-1 and J is TRBJ2-3; D is possibly TRBD1 or TRBD2 (5 bases each). CDR1 is DFQATT and CDR2 is SNEGSKA in the germline V gene (reference sequence). V lost 5 bases and J 1 base, leaving 10 bases between the germline ends. CDR3 length: 13 residues. CDR3 DNA: TGCAGTGCTTCCATGGGGGGCACAGATACGCAGTATTTT. Translated: CSASMGGTDTQYF.

This clonotype was picked up a small number of times. The DNA of the CDR3 is TGCAGCGTTGGGGTAGACTATAATTCACCCCTCCACTTT. This gives the protein CSVGVDYNSPLHF. V gene TRBV29-1 combines with J gene TRBJ1-6; no reliable D call. The CDR3 length is 13 residues. V lost 4 bases and J lost 3, with 7 bases in between. Germline V lookup: CDR1 SQVTM, CDR2 ANQGSEA.

This clonotype was detected a few times. J is TRBJ1-1 and V is TRBV27, with no clear D. V was clipped by 6 bases and J by 7 bases, with 18 bases between them. The CDR3 covers 14 residues. Germline CDR1 reads MNHEY; CDR2 reads SMNVEV (reference sequence). Written as DNA, the CDR3 is TGTGCCAGCAGCCCAAGGTGGGGTTCTAGTGAAGCTTTCTTT. It codes for CASSPRWGSSEAFF.

This clonotype was found a few times. The rearrangement links TRBV28 to TRBJ2-7; maybe TRBD1 (6 bases). In germline, CDR1 is MDHEN, CDR2 SYDVKM. There are 11 residues in the CDR3. CDR3 amino acids: CATTGMDEQYF. The CDR3 DNA sequence: TGTGCTACCACAGGGATGGACGAGCAGTACTTC.

The CDR3 DNA is TGTGCCAGCAGTTTAGTTCCGGGGGCCACTGGGGCCAACGTCCTGACTTTC. Amino acid sequence: CASSLVPGATGANVLTF. The rearrangement uses TRBV12-3 or TRBV12-4 and TRBJ2-6; perhaps D is TRBD1 or TRBD2 (6 bases each). This CDR3 region has 17 residues. V shed 1 base and J shed 2 bases, with 12 bases lying between them.

This clonotype was found a few times. This chain uses TRBV28 with TRBJ2-4; possible D gene TRBD2, 6 bases. Germline values: CDR1 MDHEN, CDR2 SYDVKM. With 3 bases removed from V and 4 bases from J, the gap between germline ends came to 13 bases. This CDR3 spans 15 amino acids. The CDR3 DNA reads as TGTGCCAGCAGTTTTGGAATTGGGGGGAAAAACATTCAGTACTTC. Translation gives CASSFGIGGKNIQYF.

This clonotype has only a few counts. This chain connects TRBV30 to TRBJ2-3; maybe TRBD2 (5 bases). The germline V and J ends were trimmed by 2 bases and 1 base, with 10 bases remaining between them. The CDR3 length is 14 residues. Looked up from germline, CDR1 is GTSNPN and CDR2 is SVGIG (reference sequence). CDR3 sequence reads: CAWSTAARTDTQYF. The CDR3 nucleotides are TGTGCCTGGAGTACAGCGGCCCGCACAGATACGCAGTATTTT.

J is TRBJ1-1 and V is TRBV29-1; D is undetermined. The germline V gene encodes CDR1 SQVTM and CDR2 ANQGSEA. The CDR3 sequence is 9 residues long. Trimming removed 7 bases at V and 5 bases at J, with 5 bases between. CDR3 sequence (DNA): TGCAGCGCCGGTACTGAAGCTTTCTTT. Translation: CSAGTEAFF.

This clonotype showed up just a few times. The chain combines TRBV20-1 with TRBJ2-7; 8 bases are shared with TRBD2. The CDR3 spans 14 residues. Looked up from germline, CDR1 is DFQATT and CDR2 is SNEGSKA (reference sequence). V was pared by 3 bases and J by 4 bases, with 8 bases of the junction left unmatched. CDR3 region: CSASSRGLEYEQYF. The DNA of the CDR3 is TGCAGTGCTAGTTCTCGGGGACTAGAGTACGAGCAGTACTTC.

There are many counts of this clonotype. The rearrangement joins TRBV10-3 to TRBJ2-1, with 9 bases fitting TRBD2. The germline V gene has CDR1 ENHRY and CDR2 SYGVKD. Trimming took 3 bases from V and 9 from J; bases not matched to a gene: 9. There are 15 residues in the CDR3. The CDR3 nucleotides are TGTGCCATCAGTGACAATCAAGCGGGAGGAGGTGAGCAGTTCTTC. It translates to CAISDNQAGGGEQFF.

This clonotype was detected many times. The chain is built from TRBV7-6 and TRBJ1-2; 7 nucleotides match TRBD1. The CDR3 extends over 13 amino acids. Germline lookup yields CDR1 SGHVS and CDR2 FNYEAQ. The V segment lost 2 bases and the J segment 7 bases; nucleotides outside the gene matches: 4. CDR3 DNA: TGTGCCAGCAGCTTACAGGACAGGACTGGCTACACCTTC. Translated, it gives CASSLQDRTGYTF.

This rearrangement joins TRBV12-3 or TRBV12-4 to TRBJ2-7; TRBD2 might be the D (6 bases). CDR3 length equals 15 residues. The germline V and J ends were trimmed by 8 bases and 4 bases, with 21 bases remaining between them. The CDR3 nucleotides are TGTGCCAGCGGGAGGTTGATAGGGGAAGGATACGAGCAGTACTTC. It specifies CASGRLIGEGYEQYF.

Only a few counts were recorded for this clonotype. The V call is TRBV7-2, the J call TRBJ2-3; 14 bases map to TRBD2. V was clipped by 5 bases and J by 7 bases; unmatched bases: 8. Germline loops: CDR1 SGHTA, CDR2 FQGNSA. CDR3 length: 16 residues. The CDR3 loop reads CASSVPTSGGGNTQYF. In nucleotides, the CDR3 is TGTGCCAGCAGCGTCCCGACTAGCGGGGGGGGGAATACGCAGTATTTT.

A few counts support this clonotype. The chain employs TRBV7-9 and TRBJ1-1; D remains unclear. Germline V gives CDR1 SEHNR, CDR2 FQNEAQ (reference sequence). The V and J ends lost 3 bases and 4 bases respectively, with 9 bases between them. The CDR3 extends over 13 amino acids. The chain's CDR3 is CASSLAWGTEAFF. DNA of the CDR3: TGTGCCAGCAGCTTGGCCTGGGGCACTGAAGCTTTCTTT.

This clonotype was seen a few times. The chain carries TRBV5-1 and TRBJ2-2, with D perhaps matching TRBD2 (7 bases). Germline CDR1 SGHRS, CDR2 YFSETQ. Deletions cut 7 bases from V and 5 bases from J, with 12 bases between. This CDR3 is 13 amino acids long. This CDR3 reads CASARGGTGELFF. DNA for the CDR3: TGCGCCAGCGCGAGGGGGGGGACCGGGGAGCTGTTTTTT.

On this clonotype itself: This may stem from a read error, because a much larger clone lies one nucleotide away. This chain joins TRBV29-1 and TRBJ2-7; tentative D call: TRBD2 (6 bases). Germline-derived CDR1 and CDR2 are SQVTM and ANQGSEA. There are 15 residues in the CDR3. Trimming stripped 4 bases from V and 2 bases from J, with 18 bases between. The CDR3: CSVGGRTRGAYEQYF. The DNA for the CDR3 is TGCAGCGTTGGGGGGAGGACTCGTGGGGCCTACGAGCAGTACTTC.

The chain recombines TRBV7-3 with TRBJ2-7; 7 positions match TRBD1. The J segment lost 1 base and the V segment lost 5 bases, leaving 5 bases of the junction unmatched. This CDR3 comprises 14 residues. The V gene's germline CDR1 is SGHTA and CDR2 FQGTGA. The CDR3 DNA reads as TGTGCCAGCAGCCCAAACAGGGGTTCCTACGAGCAGTACTTC. It specifies CASSPNRGSYEQYF.

This clonotype was counted many times. J is TRBJ2-1 and V is TRBV15, with D possibly TRBD2 on 6 matching bases. The ends were cut back, 2 bases at V and 6 bases at J, with 20 bases in the middle. The CDR3 consists of 17 residues. Germline CDR1 reads LNHNV; CDR2 reads YYDKDF (reference sequence). CDR3 DNA: TGTGCCACCAGCAGAACCCGTGACACCTTCGGGGGCAATGAGCAGTTCTTC. Encoded protein: CATSRTRDTFGGNEQFF.

A note on this clonotype: Given a much more abundant clone one base away, this may be a read error. V usage is TRBV12-3 or TRBV12-4 and J usage is TRBJ2-3; no reliable D call. There are 15 residues in the CDR3. V lost 6 bases and J 5 bases, leaving 18 bases between the germline ends. The CDR3 DNA reads as TGTGCCAGCAGATTACATTTTGGGTCAGTAGATACGCAGTATTTT. The encoded protein is CASRLHFGSVDTQYF.